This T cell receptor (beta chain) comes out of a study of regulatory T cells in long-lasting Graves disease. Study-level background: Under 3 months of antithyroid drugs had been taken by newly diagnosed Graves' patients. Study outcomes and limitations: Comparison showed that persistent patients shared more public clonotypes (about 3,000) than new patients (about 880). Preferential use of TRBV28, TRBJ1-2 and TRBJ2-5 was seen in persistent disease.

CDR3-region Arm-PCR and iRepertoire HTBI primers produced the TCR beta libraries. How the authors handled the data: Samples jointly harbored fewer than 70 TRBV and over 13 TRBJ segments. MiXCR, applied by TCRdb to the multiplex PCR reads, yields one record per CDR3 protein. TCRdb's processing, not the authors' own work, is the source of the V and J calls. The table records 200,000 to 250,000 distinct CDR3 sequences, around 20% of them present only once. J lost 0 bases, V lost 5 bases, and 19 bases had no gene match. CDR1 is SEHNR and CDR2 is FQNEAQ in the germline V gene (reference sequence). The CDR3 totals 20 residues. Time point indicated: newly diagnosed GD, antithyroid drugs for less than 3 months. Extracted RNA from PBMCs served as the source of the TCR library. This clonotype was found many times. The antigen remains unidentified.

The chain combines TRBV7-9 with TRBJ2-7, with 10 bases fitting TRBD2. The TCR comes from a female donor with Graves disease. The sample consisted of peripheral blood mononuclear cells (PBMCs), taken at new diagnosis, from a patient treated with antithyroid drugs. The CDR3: CASSTTGASGGLTISYEQYF. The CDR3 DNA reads TGTGCCAGCAGCACCACTGGGGCTAGCGGGGGACTTACCATCTCCTACGAGCAGTACTTC.